The 13 T cell receptor beta chains reported below all come from one sample, sequenced in a study of blood T cell repertoires in COVID-19. The table came from immunoSEQ multiplex PCR; TCRdb's copy has only in-frame clones and leaves some out. The table includes more than 150,000 clones, approximately 91% detected once. Sequenced input: peripheral blood. These receptors all stem from a man aged 70-80 years with active or convalescent COVID-19.

This clone was detected only a few times. The V call is TRBV19, the J call TRBJ1-6, with 9 bases aligning to TRBD1. Germline CDR1 reads LNHDA; CDR2 reads SQIVND (reference sequence). The CDR3 length is 14 residues. The trim removed 4 bases at V and 7 bases at J, leaving 2 bases unmatched. The CDR3 reads CASSKGQGNSPLHF. The CDR3 DNA follows: TGTGCCAGTAGTAAGGGACAGGGAAATTCACCCCTCCACTTT.

About this clone: It may be a read error: a sequence one base away is much more abundant. Different DNA sequences within this sample yield the same CDR3. V is TRBV3-1 (or the pseudogene TRBV3-2) and J is TRBJ2-1, with 8 bases aligning to TRBD2. The CDR3 consists of 16 residues. V lost 1 base, J lost 7 bases, and 9 bases stayed unmatched. Germline V gene sequence: CDR1 LGHDT, CDR2 YNNKEL (reference sequence). CDR3 sequence reads: CASSQVLAGGWNEQFF. CDR3 nucleotides: TGTGCCAGCAGCCAAGTTTTGGCGGGGGGATGGAATGAGCAGTTCTTC.

The chain carries TRBV3-1 (or the pseudogene TRBV3-2) and TRBJ2-5, with TRBD2 identical over 10 bases. Germline values: CDR1 LGHDT, CDR2 YNNKEL (reference sequence). This CDR3 has 15 residues. The ends lost 4 bases at V and 2 bases at J; junction bases unmatched: 4. The CDR3 reads CASSPQREGQETQYF. The CDR3 DNA follows: TGTGCCAGCAGCCCTCAGCGGGAGGGGCAAGAGACCCAGTACTTC.

This chain links TRBV10-1 with TRBJ2-1; 9 nucleotides line up with TRBD2. V dropped 3 bases and J dropped 7; count of bases not matched to a gene: 7. From germline, CDR1 is WNHNN and CDR2 SYGVQD (reference sequence). The CDR3 spans 15 residues. The DNA of the CDR3 is TGCGCCAGCAGTGATTTAGCGGGGGTAAGAAATGAGCAGTTCTTC. Residues: CASSDLAGVRNEQFF.

This chain connects TRBV7-9 to TRBJ2-2; D not resolved. Germline V gene data show CDR1 as SEHNR and CDR2 as FQNEAQ (reference sequence). The CDR3 is 13 amino acids. V was clipped by 9 bases and J by 1 base, with 9 bases between them. This chain's CDR3 is CASGSRNTGELFF. The CDR3 DNA sequence: TGTGCCAGTGGCTCCCGGAACACCGGGGAGCTGTTTTTT.

The chain carries TRBV5-5 and TRBJ1-2, with TRBD1 as a possible D gene (6 bases). V was trimmed by 4 bases and J by 4 bases, leaving 11 bases between them. The CDR3 runs 13 residues. CDR1 is SGHKS and CDR2 is YYEKEE in the germline V gene (reference sequence). CDR3 sequence: CASSAQGSYGYTF. DNA for the CDR3: TGTGCCAGCAGCGCACAGGGCTCCTATGGCTACACCTTC.

This clone was detected only once. The J gene is TRBJ1-6, the V gene TRBV24-1; D uncertain. V was trimmed by 3 bases and J by 0 bases, leaving 5 bases between them. CDR3 length equals 15 residues. Germline CDR1 reads KGHDR; CDR2 reads SFDVKD. The CDR3 DNA sequence: TGTGCCACCAGTGATGGCCTCTCCTATAATTCACCCCTCCACTTT. Protein sequence: CATSDGLSYNSPLHF.

The V call is TRBV5-1, the J call TRBJ2-2, with TRBD1 as a possible D gene (5 bases). Trimming stripped 2 bases from V and 1 base from J, with 12 bases between. The V gene's germline CDR1 is SGHRS and CDR2 YFSETQ. This CDR3 contains 16 residues. CDR3 coding DNA: TGCGCCAGCAGCTTACAAGGGGCCATGAACACCGGGGAGCTGTTTTTT. Translation: CASSLQGAMNTGELFF.

The J gene is TRBJ2-3, the V gene TRBV5-1, with D possibly TRBD1 on 5 matching bases. V was shortened by 0 bases and J by 1 base, with 12 bases between the two germline ends. There are 16 residues in the CDR3. Per the germline V gene, CDR1 is SGHRS and CDR2 is YFSETQ. The CDR3: CASSLGGSGGTDTQYF. Written as DNA, the CDR3 is TGCGCCAGCAGCTTGGGGGGCAGTGGAGGCACAGATACGCAGTATTTT.

The rearrangement links TRBV9 to TRBJ2-1, with D possibly TRBD2 on 6 matching bases. In germline, CDR1 is SGDLS, CDR2 YYNGEE. The CDR3 has 14 amino acids. Deletions cut 4 bases from V and 7 bases from J, with 15 bases between. This CDR3 reads CASSPSGWGNEQFF. In DNA, the CDR3 is TGTGCCAGCAGCCCCAGCGGGTGGGGGAATGAGCAGTTCTTC.

The chain uses TRBV3-1 (or the pseudogene TRBV3-2) and TRBJ2-7; D is perhaps TRBD2 (5 bases). V shed 1 base and J shed 3 bases, with 10 bases lying between them. In germline, CDR1 is LGHDT, CDR2 YNNKEL (reference sequence). The CDR3 is made up of 14 amino acids. The CDR3 DNA sequence: TGTGCCAGCAGCCAAGTGCGGGCCCACTACGAGCAGTACTTC. Translation gives CASSQVRAHYEQYF.

The chain employs TRBV27 and TRBJ1-5; D unclear. V lost 2 bases and J lost 6, with 14 bases in between. Germline values: CDR1 MNHEY, CDR2 SMNVEV (reference sequence). This CDR3 is built from 15 residues. Here the CDR3 reads CASSLIASGTQPQHF. The CDR3 coding sequence is TGTGCCAGCAGTTTAATAGCGTCAGGTACTCAGCCCCAGCATTTT.

This chain joins TRBV27 and TRBJ2-1, with 10 bases matching TRBD2. This CDR3 is built from 16 residues. Germline CDR1 is MNHEY and CDR2 is SMNVEV (reference sequence). The trim removed 5 bases at V and 0 bases at J, leaving 4 bases unmatched. CDR3 protein: CASSGSGGNSYNEQFF. As DNA, the CDR3 is TGTGCCAGCAGTGGTAGCGGGGGGAACTCCTACAATGAGCAGTTCTTC.